Sequencing of this T cell receptor beta chain was carried out in a study of beta chain features in type 1 diabetes (dated by TCRdb to 2016 to 2019). Study-level background: No differences in mean age, gender distribution, total cell number or subset yield were found between patients and healthy donors. Regulatory and stem cell-like memory subsets were obtained from only 8 patients and roughly 8 healthy donors, while naive and central memory subsets were obtained from all 30 or so donors. Across all samples, around 100 million sorted cells were examined, and cell number per subset correlated strongly with RNA yield. In the study, TCRB repertoires of sorted circulating CD4+ T cell subsets from recently diagnosed type 1 diabetes patients were compared with those of matched healthy donors.

Each donor gave one peripheral blood draw, averaging roughly 0.11 L, which was collected into heparinised tubes. A BD FACSAria II and a panel including CD45RO, CCR7, CD25, CD127, CD95 and CD27 were used to sort naive, central memory, regulatory and stem cell-like memory CD4+ T cells. Purity was above 95% for every sorted population. PBMCs were isolated right away by Lymphoprep density gradient centrifugation and were stained directly, without culture. To minimize batch effects, samples were stained and sorted in pairs, one healthy donor with one patient per experiment. Overall study results and their limits: Only small numbers of individuals were included in the HLA sub-analyses, which left unresolved whether HLA type had any influence on TCRB rearrangement. In all four CD4+ subsets, TCRB CDR3 length was moderately but significantly shorter in type 1 diabetes patients. Because cDNA was sequenced instead of genomic DNA, activated cells with high expression could be over-represented, although the groups did not differ in activation or CD3 levels. At VDJ recombination sites, patients with type 1 diabetes made fewer insertions and deleted more nucleotides, a pattern implying thymic rearrangement abnormalities. PCR may preferentially amplify shorter templates, but because patient and control samples were amplified and corrected together, any resulting skew would affect both groups equally. Naive, central memory and regulatory TCRB repertoires appeared to be more alike among patients than among healthy donors.

All of the isolated RNA was reverse transcribed with the High Capacity cDNA Reverse Transcription Kit, so expressed TCRB transcripts were sequenced. Deep immunoSEQ sequencing was applied to naive, central memory and regulatory T cell samples, giving an average of roughly 3.3 million total reads per sample. Sorted cells were lysed in RLT buffer, and RNA was extracted using DNase-treated RNeasy Micro or Mini kits according to cell number. Each cell subset was processed separately to prevent cross-contamination, with patient and healthy donor samples processed together. The immunoSEQ multiplex PCR was used to amplify TCRB sequences from cDNA, generating 87-bp fragments that spanned the CDR3 region. Amplicons were sequenced on the Illumina HiSeq platform. As for the authors' bioinformatics: Synthetic template baselines were used to correct PCR bias computationally, reads within Hamming distance 2 were collapsed, and singletons that could not be merged were discarded. Reads were aligned against IMGT so that V, D and J genes, CDR3 length and insertions or deletions at six rearrangement sites could be assigned. Clonotype counts were normalized to sorted cell number within each subset before computing true diversity and Gini coefficients with the tcR R package. The overlap coefficient, calculated on TCRB nucleotide sequences, was used to quantify repertoire sharing. Out-of-frame TCRB sequences from naive cells were analyzed to stand in for the pre-selection repertoire. Not all clones reach the TCRdb copy of this immuneACCESS table, which keeps in-frame sequences only. Checked studies attribute under half of the gap to unresolved V genes and leave the rest unexplained. V and J calls and clone size are copied from that table; D and trimming were computed from the DNA. Within this sample are hundreds of thousands of clones, with about 11% of them counted one time only. 0.017% of the sample is held by the ten biggest clonotypes.

The sample holds a few counts of this clone. Its antigen is still unknown. Per-base qualities were not stored, and no clone one base away is much larger. The CDR3 measures 14 amino acids from cysteine to phenylalanine. Of all the DNA, just the CDR3 is kept, 42 bases in frame from base 1. CDR1 and CDR2 are read off the germline V gene (reference sequence) as SEHNR and FQNEAQ. The V and J ends are trimmed by 3 bases and 4 bases, leaving 10 bases between them. This receptor chain uses TRBV7-9 and TRBJ2-1; the D region possibly corresponds to TRBD2 (6 bases align). The origin of this receptor is a man aged 30-40 years with type 1 diabetes. Sample: naive CD4+ T cells from blood. The cell subset or site label corresponds to: true naive CD4+ T cells. The CDR3 is CASSFSSAYNEQFF. The sequenced DNA is TGTGCCAGCAGCTTTTCTAGCGCTTACAATGAGCAGTTCTTC.